This section outlines one T cell receptor beta chain sequence together with its context. Its antigen remains unknown. The CDR3 sequence is 13 residues long. V lost 3 bases and J lost 1, with 7 bases in between. The germline V gene encodes CDR1 LNHDA and CDR2 SQIVND (reference sequence). This specimen comes from a study of PD-1 blockade in classical Hodgkin lymphoma. Study findings and constraints: Repertoire differences have undefined causes, possibly disease activity or prior therapy. Newly diagnosed and completely responding patients shared comparable baseline diversity.

There was relapse after autologous stem cell transplantation in every patient, and there was variation in brentuximab vedotin exposure. Best responses fell into complete response, partial response or progressive disease. Only in-frame clones appear in the TCRdb table, and some are missing; sequencing was by immunoSEQ multiplex PCR. The sample includes under 110,000 clones, around 88% seen only once; the top ten take about 6.1%. Here the sequenced sample was peripheral blood mononuclear cells (PBMCs), taken before the second cycle of nivolumab. V is TRBV19 and J is TRBJ2-7; D remains unclear. This TCR derives from a human donor with classical Hodgkin lymphoma. CDR3 amino acids: CASSMGVSYEQYF. CDR3 sequence (DNA): TGTGCCAGTAGTATGGGCGTTTCCTACGAGCAGTACTTC.